The 15 T cell receptor beta chains presented below share a single source sample, sequenced in a study of blood T cells in healthy people across ages. Then a second PCR, running about 6 to 12 cycles, was carried out with a sample-barcoded 5' primer and a J-beta primer mix. TCRdb processed the 5' RACE reads anew with MiXCR; each CDR3 protein has one entry. The top ten hold roughly 25% of the sample, which has about 780,000 distinct CDR3 sequences, around 68% seen once. Sequencing was done on a sample of blood. The receptor set was obtained from a man under 40 in good health.

This clonotype has at least ten counts. V usage is TRBV9 and J usage is TRBJ2-5, with D perhaps matching TRBD1 (5 bases). Trimming cost V 2 bases and J 0 bases, with 8 bases left between them. Germline CDR1 is SGDLS and CDR2 is YYNGEE. CDR3 length: 14 amino acids. The CDR3 DNA sequence: TGTGCCAGCAGCGTGTCAGGGTACCAAGAGACCCAGTACTTC. Protein: CASSVSGYQETQYF.

The rearrangement joins TRBV7-2 to TRBJ2-7; D may be TRBD1 (6 bases). This CDR3 is built from 15 residues. Trimming pared 5 bases from V and 0 bases from J, leaving 14 bases between. The germline V gene has CDR1 SGHTA and CDR2 FQGNSA. The CDR3, as DNA: TGTGCCAGCAGCGCGCTAGGGGGTAGCTCCTACGAGCAGTACTTC. Its translation is CASSALGGSSYEQYF.

This sequence joins TRBV5-5 and TRBJ2-5; D is undetermined. With the DNA end fitting TRBJ2-4 better, the J assignment may be wrong. This CDR3 region has 15 residues. Looked up from germline, CDR1 is SGHKS and CDR2 is YYEKEE (reference sequence). The CDR3 protein is CASSLRESAKNIQYF. In nucleotides, the CDR3 is TGTGCCAGCAGCTTGAGGGAATCAGCCAAAAACATTCAGTACTTC.

The chain combines TRBV25-1 with TRBJ2-5; the D is unclear. Trimming pared 2 bases from V and 1 base from J, leaving 8 bases between. The CDR3 is made up of 14 amino acids. CDR1 and CDR2 from the germline V gene are MGHDK and SYGVNS. This CDR3 is CASSERYSQETQYF. As DNA, the CDR3 is TGTGCCAGCAGTGAAAGGTACAGCCAAGAGACCCAGTACTTC.

This clonotype was observed a few times. The chain combines TRBV29-1 with TRBJ1-4; 7 bases map to TRBD1. V was pared by 7 bases and J by 4 bases, with 3 bases of the junction left unmatched. Germline loops: CDR1 SQVTM, CDR2 ANQGSEA. This CDR3 has 12 amino acids. CDR3: CSAGTVNEKLFF. The CDR3 region has the DNA TGCAGCGCCGGGACAGTTAATGAAAAACTGTTTTTT.

The gene calls are TRBV5-1 and TRBJ2-7; the D call may be TRBD1 or TRBD2 (5 bases each). Germline CDR1 is SGHRS and CDR2 is YFSETQ. The V end lost 3 bases, the J end lost 0 bases, and 16 bases lay between the germline ends. This CDR3 is 16 amino acids long. The CDR3 is CASSSGRIVSSYEQYF. The CDR3 DNA sequence: TGCGCCAGCAGCTCGGGACGAATTGTTTCCTCCTACGAGCAGTACTTC.

Turning to this clonotype: Its ends do not fully match the called genes, so a read error is possible. The chain uses TRBV5-1 and TRBJ1-2; perhaps TRBD1 as D (6 bases). CDR1 and CDR2 (germline): SGHRS, YFSETQ. The CDR3 has 12 residues. The CDR3 loop is CASSWDNYGYTF. CDR3 DNA sequence: TGTGCCAGCAGTTGGGACAATTATGGCTACACCTTC.

The gene calls are TRBV25-1 and TRBJ1-1; D gene ambiguous. The germline gives CDR1 MGHDK, CDR2 SYGVNS. This CDR3 has 13 amino acids. With 1 base removed from V and 10 bases from J, the gap between germline ends came to 13 bases. CDR3 sequence (DNA): TGTGCCAGCAGTGAATTGGCCTCGTCTAGAGCTTTCTTT. Its translation is CASSELASSRAFF.

The chain links TRBV12-3 or TRBV12-4 to TRBJ1-2; a possible D gene is TRBD1 (6 bases). Trimming stripped 4 bases from V and 0 bases from J, with 12 bases between. The length of the CDR3 is 15 residues. The CDR3 bases are TGTGCCAGCAGTTACACAGGGATAGCTAACTATGGCTACACCTTC. As protein: CASSYTGIANYGYTF.

This clonotype was seen just once. This chain connects TRBV4-3 to TRBJ2-7, with TRBD2 identical over 12 bases. The CDR3 covers 17 residues. V lost 2 bases and J lost 1; bases outside the gene matches: 6. Germline loops: CDR1 LGHNA, CDR2 YSLEER. This CDR3 is CASSQRLAGGRSYEQYF. The CDR3 DNA is TGCGCCAGCAGCCAAAGGCTAGCGGGGGGGAGATCCTACGAGCAGTACTTC.

The chain links TRBV7-2 to TRBJ2-3, with 9 bases that match TRBD2. CDR1 is SGHTA and CDR2 is FQGNSA in the germline V gene. V trimming: 4 bases; J trimming: 3 bases; junction bases outside the gene matches: 5. The CDR3 has 15 amino acids. The CDR3 DNA follows: TGTGCCAGCAGCTCCCTAGCGGGGAGGACAGATACGCAGTATTTT. Translated: CASSSLAGRTDTQYF.

The chain recombines TRBV4-3 with TRBJ2-1; tentative D call: TRBD1 (6 bases). Trimming removed 5 bases at V and 9 bases at J, with 14 bases between. Germline V CDR1 and CDR2: LGHNA, YSLEER. The CDR3 sequence is 13 residues long. The DNA for the CDR3 is TGCGCCAGCAGCGCCAGGGGAACGGGTGAGCAGTTCTTC. Its translation: CASSARGTGEQFF.

A word on this clonotype: The DNA is left out, because the CDR3 cannot be placed on it with certainty; the CDR3 is given as TCRdb lists it. The rearrangement uses TRBV5-1 and TRBJ2-7; TRBD1 reflects the table's D call only, with no check against the DNA. Both ends counted, the CDR3 spans 15 residues. Germline loops: CDR1 SGHRS, CDR2 YFSETQ. CDR3 in amino acids: CASSFGTGSGYERYF.

CDR3 residues: CASSLGQGAKNIQYF. The CDR3 bases are TGTGCCAGCAGTTTAGGACAGGGGGCCAAAAACATTCAGTACTTC. V gene TRBV12-3 or TRBV12-4 combines with J gene TRBJ2-5, with 8 nucleotides matching TRBD1. The J call may be in error: the DNA end matches TRBJ2-4 better. The CDR3 consists of 15 residues.

The chain carries TRBV18 and TRBJ2-5; either TRBD1 or TRBD2 may fit D (5 bases each). Trimming shortened V by 0 bases and J by 2 bases, and 10 bases separated the two germline ends. Germline CDR1 and CDR2: KGHSH and LQKENI. CDR3 size: 15 residues. The DNA of the CDR3 is TGTGCCAGCTCACCACCGGGACGGGTACAAGAGACCCAGTACTTC. Its translation is CASSPPGRVQETQYF.